The sequence of this T cell receptor (beta chain) was determined in a study of T-cell memory formation after mild COVID-19. Study background: Clustering of TCRs was largely donor specific. General observations from the study: CD4/CD8 balance characterized clones contracting day 15 to 85, and CD4+ skew characterized later expanders. Most CD4+ clones that shrank were in CM and EM, while CD8+ ones turned up in EMRA. A subset of responding clones appeared in pre-infection memory, suggesting cross-reactive memory joined.

There are many counts of this clonotype. The antigen is unknown. From the 5' RACE reads, TCRdb called clonotypes with MiXCR, one entry per CDR3 protein. The data contain fewer than 350,000 distinct CDR3 sequences, 8.2% of them singletons. In germline, CDR1 is SGHAT, CDR2 FQNNGV. With 0 bases removed from V and 10 bases from J, the gap between germline ends came to 7 bases. This CDR3 is built from 12 residues. The specimen was PBMCs or a T cell subset sorted from them (not recorded which). The receptor's source is a man in his late teens or twenties who had mild COVID-19 (a few samples of this study predate the infection). Cell type and time point are not known. The gene calls are TRBV11-2 and TRBJ2-1; D is uncertain. CDR3 coding DNA: TGTGCCAGCAGCTTAGATGTCAGAGAGCAGTTCTTC. It codes for CASSLDVREQFF.